A single sample gave rise to the 10 T cell receptor beta chains below, sequenced in a study of blood T cells in healthy people across ages. Primed by a sample-barcoded 5' primer and a J-beta primer mix, a second PCR proceeded for about 6 to 11 cycles. TCRdb re-analysed the 5' RACE reads in MiXCR, keeping a single row per CDR3 protein. Of roughly 800,000 distinct CDR3 sequences in the sample, more than 25% were seen once. The same data also went into a second study, on T cells of mothers and their children.

Sample: blood. The receptors come from a boy aged 5 to 17 in good health.

Comment on this clonotype: A read error may account for a junction end that differs from germline. The chain has TRBV5-1 and TRBJ2-1, with TRBD2 identical over 9 bases. Germline assignment: CDR1 SGHRS and CDR2 YFSETQ. This CDR3 has 16 amino acids. This CDR3 is CASSLYGTSFDNKQFF. Written as DNA, the CDR3 is TGCGCCAGCAGCTTGTACGGGACTAGCTTCGACAATAAGCAGTTCTTC.

This clonotype was found a few times. The gene calls are TRBV20-1 and TRBJ1-5; 7 nucleotides agree with TRBD1. The germline V gene encodes CDR1 DFQATT and CDR2 SNEGSKA (reference sequence). This CDR3 contains 14 residues. The V segment lost 3 bases and the J segment 6 bases; nucleotides outside the gene matches: 8. CDR3 nucleotides: TGCAGTGCTAGCCCGGGACAGAAGGGTCAGCCCCAGCATTTT. Translated: CSASPGQKGQPQHF.

This clonotype was seen a few times. The V gene is TRBV7-9, the J gene TRBJ1-1; the D is unclear. The CDR3 extends over 12 amino acids. Trimming cost V 4 bases and J 5 bases, with 8 bases left between them. Per germline, CDR1 SEHNR and CDR2 FQNEAQ (reference sequence). In DNA form, the CDR3 reads TGTGCCAGCAGCTCTGTAGGTACTGAAGCTTTCTTT. Translating gives CASSSVGTEAFF.

V gene TRBV7-9 combines with J gene TRBJ1-1; D gene unclear. The germline V and J ends were trimmed by 5 bases and 7 bases, with 11 bases remaining between them. Germline lookup yields CDR1 SEHNR and CDR2 FQNEAQ (reference sequence). The CDR3 has 12 amino acids. CDR3 DNA sequence: TGTGCCAGCAGCCCCCCCGCCCGTGAAGCTTTCTTT. It specifies CASSPPAREAFF.

This clonotype was found a few times. The V call is TRBV5-1, the J call TRBJ2-1; D possibly matches TRBD1 or TRBD2 (5 bases each). The DNA end is a closer match to TRBJ2-5, so the J assignment may be wrong. Per the germline V gene, CDR1 is SGHRS and CDR2 is YFSETQ. CDR3 size: 15 residues. In nucleotides, the CDR3 is TGCGCCAGCAGCTTGGGCAATGGGGGACAAGAGACCCAGTACTTC. Translation: CASSLGNGGQETQYF.

The chain joins TRBV18 to TRBJ2-5; TRBD2 aligns across 11 bases. CDR3 length equals 17 residues. Germline V gives CDR1 KGHSH, CDR2 LQKENI. Trimming at V came to 5 bases and at J to 2 bases, leaving 10 bases not matched to a gene. DNA of the CDR3: TGTGCCAGCTCATCCTCCGGGGGACTAGCGGATCAAGAGACCCAGTACTTC. This encodes CASSSSGGLADQETQYF.

The chain links TRBV2 to TRBJ1-2; tentatively, D is TRBD1 (5 bases). CDR3 size: 13 residues. The germline V and J ends were trimmed by 3 bases and 7 bases, with 12 bases remaining between them. Looked up from germline, CDR1 is SNHLY and CDR2 is FYNNEI. CDR3 sequence: CASSDRRESGYTF. As DNA, the CDR3 is TGTGCCAGCAGTGATCGCAGGGAGAGTGGCTACACCTTC. The entire variable domain, with the rest obtained from reference TRBV2 and TRBJ1-2, is as follows: EPEVTQTPSHQVTQMGQEVILRCVPISNHLYFYWYRQILGQKVEFLVSFYNNEISEKSEIFDDQFSVERPDGSNFTLKIRSTKLEDSAMYFCASSDRRESGYTFGSGTRLTVV.

CDR3 in DNA: TGTGCCAGCAGCTTGGATGAGGGACTAGCATGCGATACGCAGTATTTT. Protein: CASSLDEGLACDTQYF. The V and J genes are TRBV5-6 and TRBJ2-3; 9 bases align to TRBD2. V lost 0 bases and J lost 6; bases outside the gene matches: 8. The germline CDR1 and CDR2 sequences are SGHDT and YYEEEE. The length of the CDR3 is 16 residues.

The chain recombines TRBV6-6 with TRBJ2-6; 9 bases fit TRBD1. The CDR3 totals 17 residues. V trimming: 8 bases; J trimming: 2 bases; junction bases outside the gene matches: 10. CDR1 and CDR2 (germline): MNHNY, SVGAGI (reference sequence). The chain's CDR3 is CASCPGTGTAGANVLTF. In DNA form, the CDR3 reads TGTGCCAGCTGTCCCGGGACAGGGACTGCTGGGGCCAACGTCCTGACTTTC.

A single count supports this clonotype. The genes are TRBV27 and TRBJ1-5; the D is unclear. Trimming left V 6 bases short and J 4 bases short, with 16 bases between. The CDR3 extends over 15 amino acids. The germline CDR1 and CDR2 sequences are MNHEY and SMNVEV (reference sequence). The CDR3 DNA is TGTGCCAGCAGCCCCGGAGCCCTTAGGAATCAGCCCCAGCATTTT. It encodes CASSPGALRNQPQHF.